The 9 T cell receptor beta chains reported below all come from one sample, sequenced in a study of T cells in Graves' hyperthyroidism and ophthalmopathy. What was amplified from RNA transcripts were TCR beta CDR3 regions. Initially, a first-round RT-PCR of the TCR CDR3 employed the HTBI primer set. TCRdb ran MiXCR on the multiplex PCR reads and lists one entry per CDR3 protein. The repertoire holds some 27,000 distinct CDR3 sequences, with 40% to 55% as singletons. Sequencing was performed on blood. The receptors come from a woman between 25 and 40 years old with Graves' hyperthyroidism.

By share of the sample, this clonotype is medium-sized (0.01 to 0.1%). The chain couples TRBV29-1 to TRBJ2-3, with a tentative D call TRBD2 (7 bases). The CDR3 sequence is 16 residues long. CDR1 and CDR2 from the germline V gene are SQVTM and ANQGSEA. V was trimmed by 1 base and J by 0 bases, leaving 14 bases between them. DNA of the CDR3: TGCAGCGTTGAAGGTGGGGGGGCTACTAGCACAGATACGCAGTATTTT. Amino acid sequence: CSVEGGGATSTDTQYF.

This clonotype was counted at least ten times. The chain combines TRBV28 with TRBJ2-3; TRBD2 aligns across 9 bases. The CDR3 has 16 amino acids. Germline V gene lookup returns CDR1 MDHEN and CDR2 SYDVKM. The trim removed 2 bases at V and 3 bases at J, leaving 6 bases unmatched. The CDR3 bases are TGTGCCAGCAGTTTAATAGCGGGAGTGGGGACAGATACGCAGTATTTT. This encodes CASSLIAGVGTDTQYF.

This clonotype was observed many times. J is TRBJ2-5 and V is TRBV7-8; D is unresolved. Germline V gene lookup returns CDR1 SGHVS and CDR2 FQNEAQ. The CDR3 runs to 19 residues. The V gene lost 4 bases and the J gene lost 2 bases, with 26 bases spanning the gap. The CDR3 region is CASSYPTYLKAIPQETQYF. The CDR3 nucleotides read TGTGCCAGCAGCTACCCGACCTATTTGAAGGCTATTCCTCAAGAGACCCAGTACTTC.

This clonotype was counted ten times or more. This rearrangement joins TRBV28 to TRBJ2-7; 7 bases are shared with TRBD1. Germline lookup yields CDR1 MDHEN and CDR2 SYDVKM. V dropped 5 bases and J dropped 5; count of bases not matched to a gene: 9. CDR3 length: 14 residues. CDR3 sequence: CASSPSDRAHEQYF. CDR3 sequence (DNA): TGTGCCAGCAGTCCCTCCGACAGGGCCCACGAGCAGTACTTC.

Concerning this clonotype itself: Because the CDR3 is missing its conserved closing phenylalanine or tryptophan, this is likely a read error. V and J are TRBV7-7 and TRBJ2-5; D ambiguous. CDR1 and CDR2 (germline): SSHAT, FNYEAQ (reference sequence). There are 12 residues in the CDR3. The CDR3 protein is CASSLVGETQYS. CDR3 DNA sequence: TGTGCTAGCAGCTTAGTTGGGGAGACCCAGTACTCC.

The chain combines TRBV28 with TRBJ2-7; TRBD2 matches at 7 bases. The CDR3 loop spans 16 amino acids. After removal of 2 bases from V and 2 bases from J, the junction contained 9 bases not matched to a gene. CDR1 and CDR2 (germline): MDHEN, SYDVKM. This CDR3 is CASSLGGGGAPYEQYF. The DNA for the CDR3 is TGTGCCAGCAGTTTAGGGGGGGGGGGTGCCCCCTACGAGCAGTACTTC.

Remarks on this clonotype: The junction shows a germline mismatch at one end, possibly a read error. The rearrangement links TRBV29-1 to TRBJ2-1, with D unresolved. In germline, CDR1 is SQVTM, CDR2 ANQGSEA. CDR3 length: 15 amino acids. The CDR3, as DNA: TGTGCCTGGAGTGTACCTCCGTTAGAACACAATGAGCAGTTCTTC. This codes for CAWSVPPLEHNEQFF.

This clonotype came up many times. The chain uses TRBV7-9 and TRBJ2-1; D possibly corresponds to TRBD1 (6 bases). Trimming took 5 bases from V and 4 from J, leaving 21 bases between them. Germline V gives CDR1 SEHNR, CDR2 FQNEAQ (reference sequence). The CDR3 contains 17 residues. The CDR3 spells CASSPPPRDISYNEQFF. In DNA form, the CDR3 reads TGTGCCAGCAGCCCTCCACCCCGGGACATATCTTACAATGAGCAGTTCTTC.

On this clonotype: A read error may account for a junction end that differs from germline. The rearrangement links TRBV12-3 or TRBV12-4 to TRBJ2-1; 8 bases line up with TRBD2. The CDR3 spans 15 residues. The chain's CDR3 is CASSSGLVGSGEQFF. The CDR3 nucleotides read TGTGCTAGCAGTTCGGGACTAGTGGGAAGTGGTGAGCAGTTCTTC.